This T cell receptor (beta chain) was recovered during a study of T cell clonality in common variable immunodeficiency. Study conclusions and caveats: The cause of increased CVID clonality remains unclear without subpopulation sequencing. Reportedly, TCR beta sequences from common variable immunodeficiency showed fewer deletions and N-nucleotide insertions. Shared TCRbeta clones were fewer between CVID subjects than controls.

Sequencing was performed with immunoSEQ multiplex PCR; in TCRdb, only in-frame clones are kept and a portion is missing. Observed in the sample are 35,000 to 55,000 clones, none of them singletons. Germline V gene sequence: CDR1 DFQATT, CDR2 SNEGSKA (reference sequence). This CDR3 is built from 13 residues. After removal of 0 bases from V and 3 bases from J, the junction contained 1 base not matched to a gene. Donors gave roughly 5 to 8 ml heparinized peripheral whole blood. There are many counts of this clone. Its cognate antigen is unknown. The read comes to an end 3 residues before the CDR3 does, leaving the germline J gene to fill in the end.

Sequencing used peripheral blood mononuclear cells. This clonotype was sampled from a person between 18 and 69 years old in good health. The chain employs TRBV20-1 and TRBJ1-1, with 7 nucleotides matching TRBD1. The CDR3 bases that were read are TGCAGTGCTAGAGATACAGGGGACACTGAA. This encodes CSARDTGDTE. The whole CDR3 protein is CSARDTGDTEAFF.